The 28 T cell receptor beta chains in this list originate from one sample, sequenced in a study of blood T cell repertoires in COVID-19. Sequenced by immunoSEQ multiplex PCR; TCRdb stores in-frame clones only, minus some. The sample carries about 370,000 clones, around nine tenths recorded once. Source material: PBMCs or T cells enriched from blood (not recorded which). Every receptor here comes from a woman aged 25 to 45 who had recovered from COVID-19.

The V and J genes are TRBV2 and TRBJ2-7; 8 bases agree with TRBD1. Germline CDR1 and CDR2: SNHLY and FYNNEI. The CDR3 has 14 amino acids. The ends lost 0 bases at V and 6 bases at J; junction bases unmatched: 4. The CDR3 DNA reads TGTGCCAGCAGTGAAGCATCAGGGGGCAGCGAGCAGTACTTC. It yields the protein CASSEASGGSEQYF.

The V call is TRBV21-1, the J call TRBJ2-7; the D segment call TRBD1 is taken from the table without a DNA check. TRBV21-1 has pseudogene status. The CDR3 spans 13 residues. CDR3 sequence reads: CASSNCRAYEQYF. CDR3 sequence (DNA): TGTGCCAGCAGCAATTGCAGGGCCTACGAGCAGTACTTC.

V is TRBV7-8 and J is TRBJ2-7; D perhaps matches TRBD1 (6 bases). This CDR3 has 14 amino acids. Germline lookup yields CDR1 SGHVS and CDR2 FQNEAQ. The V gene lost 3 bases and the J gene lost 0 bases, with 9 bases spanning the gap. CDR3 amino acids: CASSFSGASYEQYF. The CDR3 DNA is TGTGCCAGCAGCTTCTCAGGGGCCTCCTACGAGCAGTACTTC.

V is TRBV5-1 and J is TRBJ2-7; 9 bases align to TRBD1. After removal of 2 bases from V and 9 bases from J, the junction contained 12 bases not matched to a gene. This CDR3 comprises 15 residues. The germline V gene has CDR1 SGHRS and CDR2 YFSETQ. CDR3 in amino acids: CASSLGDRVGNVQYF. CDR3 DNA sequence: TGCGCCAGCAGCTTAGGGGACAGGGTAGGGAATGTGCAGTACTTC.

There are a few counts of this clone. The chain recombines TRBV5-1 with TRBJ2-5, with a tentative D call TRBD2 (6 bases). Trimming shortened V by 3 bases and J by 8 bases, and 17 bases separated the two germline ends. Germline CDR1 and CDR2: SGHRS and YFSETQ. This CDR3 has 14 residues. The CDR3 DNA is TGCGCCAGCAGCTATGGGGAGCGGAGGGCCACCCAGTACTTC. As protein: CASSYGERRATQYF. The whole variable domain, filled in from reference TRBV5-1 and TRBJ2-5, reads KAGVTQTPRYLIKTRGQQVTLSCSPISGHRSVSWYQQTPGQGLQFLFEYFSETQRNKGNFPGRFSGRQFSNSRSEMNVSTLELGDSALYLCASSYGERRATQYFGPGTRLLVL.

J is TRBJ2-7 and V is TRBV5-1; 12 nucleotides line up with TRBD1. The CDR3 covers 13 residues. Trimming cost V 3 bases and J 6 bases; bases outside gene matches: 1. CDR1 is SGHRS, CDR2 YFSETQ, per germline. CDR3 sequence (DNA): TGCGCCAGCAGCTGGGACAGGGGGCCCGAGCAGTACTTC. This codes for CASSWDRGPEQYF.

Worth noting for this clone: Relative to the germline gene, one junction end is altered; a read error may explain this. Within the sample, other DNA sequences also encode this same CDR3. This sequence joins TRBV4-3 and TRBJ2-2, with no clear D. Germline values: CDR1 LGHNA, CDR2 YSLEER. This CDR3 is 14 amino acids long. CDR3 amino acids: CASSDGPNTGELFF. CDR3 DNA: TGCGCCAGCAGCGATGGGCCGAACACTGGGGAGCTGTTTTTT.

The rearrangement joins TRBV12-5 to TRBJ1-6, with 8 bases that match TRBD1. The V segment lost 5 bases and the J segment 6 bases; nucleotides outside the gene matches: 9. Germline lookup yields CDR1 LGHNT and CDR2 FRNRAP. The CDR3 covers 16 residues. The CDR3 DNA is TGTGCTAGTGGTGCAACACCGGGACAGGTTAATTCACCCCTCCACTTT. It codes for CASGATPGQVNSPLHF.

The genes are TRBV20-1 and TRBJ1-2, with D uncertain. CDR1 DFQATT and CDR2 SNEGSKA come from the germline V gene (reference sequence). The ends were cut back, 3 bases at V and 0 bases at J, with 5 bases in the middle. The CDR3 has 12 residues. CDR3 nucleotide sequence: TGCAGTGCTAGTGCGGCTAACTATGGCTACACCTTC. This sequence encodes CSASAANYGYTF.

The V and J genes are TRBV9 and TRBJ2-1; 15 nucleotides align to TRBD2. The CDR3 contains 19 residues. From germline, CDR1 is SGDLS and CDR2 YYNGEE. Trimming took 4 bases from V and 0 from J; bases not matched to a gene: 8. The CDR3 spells CASSFGLAGGLGSYNEQFF. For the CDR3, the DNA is TGTGCCAGCAGCTTCGGACTAGCGGGAGGGCTCGGCTCCTACAATGAGCAGTTCTTC.

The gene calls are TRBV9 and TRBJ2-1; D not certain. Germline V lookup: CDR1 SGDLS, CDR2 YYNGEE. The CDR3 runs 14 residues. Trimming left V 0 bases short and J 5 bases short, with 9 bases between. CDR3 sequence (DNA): TGTGCCAGCAGCGTAGGAACAGTGCACAATGAGCAGTTCTTC. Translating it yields CASSVGTVHNEQFF.

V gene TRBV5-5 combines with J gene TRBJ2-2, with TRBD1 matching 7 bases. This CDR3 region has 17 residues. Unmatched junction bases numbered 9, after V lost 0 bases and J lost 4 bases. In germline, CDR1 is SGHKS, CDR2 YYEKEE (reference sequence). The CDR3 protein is CASSLDPGTVPTGELFF. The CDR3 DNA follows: TGTGCCAGCAGCTTGGACCCCGGGACAGTACCCACCGGGGAGCTGTTTTTT.

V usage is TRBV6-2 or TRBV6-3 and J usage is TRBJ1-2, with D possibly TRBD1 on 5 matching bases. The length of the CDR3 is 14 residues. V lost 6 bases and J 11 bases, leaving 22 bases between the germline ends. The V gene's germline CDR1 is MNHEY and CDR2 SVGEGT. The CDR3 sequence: CASSEVGRDSKYTF. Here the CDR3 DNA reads TGTGCCAGCAGCGAGGTTGGCCGGGACTCCAAGTACACCTTC.

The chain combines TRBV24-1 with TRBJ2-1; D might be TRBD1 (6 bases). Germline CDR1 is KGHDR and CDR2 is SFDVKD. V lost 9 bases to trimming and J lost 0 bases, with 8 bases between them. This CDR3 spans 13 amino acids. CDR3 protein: CATDRRSYNEQFF. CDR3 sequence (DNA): TGTGCCACCGACAGGCGCTCCTACAATGAGCAGTTCTTC.

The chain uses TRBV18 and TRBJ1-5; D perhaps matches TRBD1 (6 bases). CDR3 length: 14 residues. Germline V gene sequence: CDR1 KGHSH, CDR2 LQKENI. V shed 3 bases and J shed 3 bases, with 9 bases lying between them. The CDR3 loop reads CASSPTGFNQPQHF. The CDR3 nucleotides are TGTGCCAGCTCACCGACAGGTTTCAATCAGCCCCAGCATTTT.

This CDR3 is CASSPTSGSNYEQYF. Here the CDR3 DNA reads TGTGCCAGCAGCCCAACTAGCGGGAGTAACTACGAGCAGTACTTC. This chain connects TRBV28 to TRBJ2-7; 11 bases match TRBD2. CDR1 is MDHEN, CDR2 SYDVKM, per germline. This CDR3 is 15 amino acids long. V dropped 6 bases and J dropped 3; count of bases not matched to a gene: 7.

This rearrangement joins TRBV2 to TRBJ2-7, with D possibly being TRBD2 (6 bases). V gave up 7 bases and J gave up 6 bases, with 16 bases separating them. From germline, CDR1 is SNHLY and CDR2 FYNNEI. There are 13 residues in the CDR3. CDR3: CASTSDFLGEQYF. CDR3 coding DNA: TGTGCCAGCACTAGCGACTTTCTTGGCGAGCAGTACTTC.

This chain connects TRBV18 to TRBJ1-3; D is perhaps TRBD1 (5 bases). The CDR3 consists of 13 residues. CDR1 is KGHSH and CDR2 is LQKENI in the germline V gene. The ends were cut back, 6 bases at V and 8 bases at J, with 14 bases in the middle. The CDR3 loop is CASSPRGWDTIYF. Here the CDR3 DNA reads TGTGCCAGCTCTCCAAGGGGCTGGGACACCATATATTTT.

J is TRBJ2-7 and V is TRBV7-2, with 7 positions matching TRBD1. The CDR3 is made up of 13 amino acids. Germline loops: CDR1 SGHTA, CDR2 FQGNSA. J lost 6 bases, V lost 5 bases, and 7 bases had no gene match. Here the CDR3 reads CASSRDRVAEQYF. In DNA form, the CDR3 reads TGTGCCAGCAGCCGAGACAGGGTGGCCGAGCAGTACTTC.

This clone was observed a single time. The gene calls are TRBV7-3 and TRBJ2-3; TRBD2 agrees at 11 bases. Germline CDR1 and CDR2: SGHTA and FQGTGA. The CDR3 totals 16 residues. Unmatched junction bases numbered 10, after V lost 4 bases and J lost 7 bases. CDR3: CASSSGLAGPLHTQYF. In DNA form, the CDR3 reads TGTGCCAGCAGCTCCGGACTAGCGGGCCCGCTTCATACGCAGTATTTT.

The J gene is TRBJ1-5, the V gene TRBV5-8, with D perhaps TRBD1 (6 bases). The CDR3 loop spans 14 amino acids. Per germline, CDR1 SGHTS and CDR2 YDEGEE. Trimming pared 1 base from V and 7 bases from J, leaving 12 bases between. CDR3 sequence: CASSLLGARQPQHF. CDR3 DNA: TGTGCCAGCAGCTTGCTGGGGGCCCGACAGCCCCAGCATTTT.

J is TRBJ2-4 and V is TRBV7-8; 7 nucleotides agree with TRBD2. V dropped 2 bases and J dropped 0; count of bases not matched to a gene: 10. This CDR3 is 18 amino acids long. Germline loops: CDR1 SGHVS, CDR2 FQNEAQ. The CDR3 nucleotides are TGTGCCAGCAGCTTACCCCGGGACTATAACCTAGCCAAAAACATTCAGTACTTC. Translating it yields CASSLPRDYNLAKNIQYF.

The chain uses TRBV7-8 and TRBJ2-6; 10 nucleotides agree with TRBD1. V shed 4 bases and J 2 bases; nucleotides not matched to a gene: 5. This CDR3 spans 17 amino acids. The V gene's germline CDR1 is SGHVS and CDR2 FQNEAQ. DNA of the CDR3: TGTGCCAGCAGCTGGGACAGGGGAGTTACTGGGGCCAACGTCCTGACTTTC. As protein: CASSWDRGVTGANVLTF.

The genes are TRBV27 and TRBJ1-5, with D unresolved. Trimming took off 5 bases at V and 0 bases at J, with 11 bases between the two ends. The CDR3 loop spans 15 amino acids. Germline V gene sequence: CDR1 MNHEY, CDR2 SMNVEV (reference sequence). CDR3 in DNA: TGTGCCAGCAGTGCCTCCAGTTATAGCAATCAGCCCCAGCATTTT. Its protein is CASSASSYSNQPQHF.

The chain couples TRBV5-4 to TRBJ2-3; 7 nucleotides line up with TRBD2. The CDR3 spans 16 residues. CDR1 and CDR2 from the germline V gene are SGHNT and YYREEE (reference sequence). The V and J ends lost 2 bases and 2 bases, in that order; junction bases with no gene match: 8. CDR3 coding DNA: TGTGCCAGCAGCTTAAAGGCGGGGGTGCCCACAGATACGCAGTATTTT. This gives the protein CASSLKAGVPTDTQYF. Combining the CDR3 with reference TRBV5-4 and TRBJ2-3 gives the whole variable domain ETGVTQSPTHLIKTRGQQVTLRCSSQSGHNTVSWYQQALGQGPQFIFQYYREEENGRGNFPPRFSGLQFPNYSSELNVNALELDDSALYLCASSLKAGVPTDTQYFGPGTRLTVL.

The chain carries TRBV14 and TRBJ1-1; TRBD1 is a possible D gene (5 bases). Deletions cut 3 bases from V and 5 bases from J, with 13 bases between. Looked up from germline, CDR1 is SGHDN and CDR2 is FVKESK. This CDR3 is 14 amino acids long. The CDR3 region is CASSHRRGRTEAFF. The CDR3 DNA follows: TGTGCCAGCAGCCATCGCCGGGGGAGGACTGAAGCTTTCTTT.

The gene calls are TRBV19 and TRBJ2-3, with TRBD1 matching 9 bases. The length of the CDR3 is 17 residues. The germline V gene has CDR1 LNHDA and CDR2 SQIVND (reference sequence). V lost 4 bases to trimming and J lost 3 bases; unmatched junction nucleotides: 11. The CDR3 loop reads CASSRIHRGRGTDTQYF. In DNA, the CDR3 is TGTGCCAGTAGTAGAATTCACAGGGGGCGCGGTACAGATACGCAGTATTTT.

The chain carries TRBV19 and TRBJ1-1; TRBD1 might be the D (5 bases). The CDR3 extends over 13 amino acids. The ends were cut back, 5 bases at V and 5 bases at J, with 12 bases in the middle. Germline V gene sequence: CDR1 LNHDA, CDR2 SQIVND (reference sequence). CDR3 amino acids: CASSQGRLTEAFF. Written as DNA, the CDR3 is TGTGCCAGTAGTCAGGGCAGGCTTACTGAAGCTTTCTTT.